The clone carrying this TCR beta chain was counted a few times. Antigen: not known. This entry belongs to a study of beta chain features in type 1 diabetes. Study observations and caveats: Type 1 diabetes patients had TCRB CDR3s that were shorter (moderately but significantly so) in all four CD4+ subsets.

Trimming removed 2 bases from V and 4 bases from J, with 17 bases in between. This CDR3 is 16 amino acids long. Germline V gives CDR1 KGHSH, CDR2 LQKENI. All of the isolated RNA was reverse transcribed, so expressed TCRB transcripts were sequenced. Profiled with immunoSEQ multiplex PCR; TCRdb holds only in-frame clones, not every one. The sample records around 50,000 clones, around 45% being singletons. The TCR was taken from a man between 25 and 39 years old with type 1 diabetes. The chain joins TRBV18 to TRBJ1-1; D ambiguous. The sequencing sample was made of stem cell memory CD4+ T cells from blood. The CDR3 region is CASSPTAGSFGTEAFF. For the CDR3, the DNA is TGTGCCAGCTCACCAACGGCGGGCTCTTTCGGCACTGAAGCTTTCTTT.